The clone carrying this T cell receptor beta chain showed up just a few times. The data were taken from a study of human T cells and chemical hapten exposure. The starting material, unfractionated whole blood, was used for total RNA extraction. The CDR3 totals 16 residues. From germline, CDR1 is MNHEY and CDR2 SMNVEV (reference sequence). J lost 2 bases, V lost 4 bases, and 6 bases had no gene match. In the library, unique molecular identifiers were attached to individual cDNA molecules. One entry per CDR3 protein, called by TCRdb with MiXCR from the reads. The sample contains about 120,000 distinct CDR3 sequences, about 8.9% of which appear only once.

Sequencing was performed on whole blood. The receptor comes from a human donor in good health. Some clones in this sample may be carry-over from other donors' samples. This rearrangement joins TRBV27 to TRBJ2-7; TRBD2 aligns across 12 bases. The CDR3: CASSSPGLAGTYEQYF. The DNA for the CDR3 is TGTGCCAGCAGTTCCCCCGGACTAGCGGGAACCTACGAGCAGTACTTC.